This entry describes one T cell receptor beta chain. This entry belongs to a study of blood T cell repertoires in COVID-19. Libraries were prepared by immunoSEQ multiplex PCR; TCRdb keeps only in-frame clonotypes and omits some of them. Counted here are fewer than 250,000 clones, about 83% occurring once; the ten biggest clones make up roughly 2.5%. V lost 0 bases, J lost 3 bases, and 8 bases lay in between. The CDR3 sequence is 14 residues long. Germline CDR1 is MNHEY and CDR2 is SVGAGI. This sequence was found in a woman aged 40 to 49 with active or convalescent COVID-19. V and J are TRBV6-5 and TRBJ2-5, with D perhaps TRBD2 (5 bases). The sequenced sample was peripheral blood. Here the CDR3 reads CASSYSDFKETQYF. The CDR3 DNA reads as TGTGCCAGCAGTTACTCGGACTTTAAAGAGACCCAGTACTTC.